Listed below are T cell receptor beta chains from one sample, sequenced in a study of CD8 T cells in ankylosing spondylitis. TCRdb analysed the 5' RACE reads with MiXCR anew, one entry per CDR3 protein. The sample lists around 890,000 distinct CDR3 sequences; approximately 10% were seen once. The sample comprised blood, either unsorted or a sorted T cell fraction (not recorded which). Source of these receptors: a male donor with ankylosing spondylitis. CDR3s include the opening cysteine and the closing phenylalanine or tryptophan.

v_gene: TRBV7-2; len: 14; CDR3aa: CASSSYDRAGGYTF
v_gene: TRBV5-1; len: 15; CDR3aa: CASSLAAASTDTQYF
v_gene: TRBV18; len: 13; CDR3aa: CASSPGGVYEQYF
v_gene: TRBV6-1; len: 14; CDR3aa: CASTRTGAMYEQYF
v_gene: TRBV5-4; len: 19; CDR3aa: CASSFLRTGTASGANVLTF
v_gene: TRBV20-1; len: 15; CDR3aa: CSAVLRTGFFGEQYF
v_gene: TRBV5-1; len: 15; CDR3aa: CASSALGGESETQYF
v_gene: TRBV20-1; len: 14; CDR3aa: CSARDRLDRETQYF
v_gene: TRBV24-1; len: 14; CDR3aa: CATSDPALGSGEYF
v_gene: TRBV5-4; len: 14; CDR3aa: CASSRKEGANVLTF
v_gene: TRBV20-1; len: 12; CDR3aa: CSAGGLNSPLHF
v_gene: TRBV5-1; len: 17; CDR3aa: CASSLGTGQGARYEQYF
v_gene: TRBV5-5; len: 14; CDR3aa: CASSSGLANTEAFF
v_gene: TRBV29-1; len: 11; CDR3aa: CSVGEQETQYF
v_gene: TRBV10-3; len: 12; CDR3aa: CAISDGKETQYF
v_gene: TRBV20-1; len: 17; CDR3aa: CSARYGSGRGGRDEQYF
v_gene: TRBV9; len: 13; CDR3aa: CASSGDRDQPQHF
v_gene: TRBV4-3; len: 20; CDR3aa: CASSQVNRDRYRTGANVLTF
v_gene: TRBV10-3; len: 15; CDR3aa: CAISEWSSGTGELFF
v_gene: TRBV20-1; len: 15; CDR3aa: CSARDSGWAGGSQHF
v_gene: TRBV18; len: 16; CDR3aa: CASSRQNYNSNQPQHF
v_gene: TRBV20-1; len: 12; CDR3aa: CSAERVVTEAFF
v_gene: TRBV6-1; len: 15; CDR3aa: CASSFGRGTNYGYTF
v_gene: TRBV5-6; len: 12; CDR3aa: CASSRAGPQAFF
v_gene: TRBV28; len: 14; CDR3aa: CASYRAPMNTEAFF
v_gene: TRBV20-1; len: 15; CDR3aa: CSARKYQGTAYEQYF
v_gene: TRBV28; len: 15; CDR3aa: CASSYTTGFNQPQHF
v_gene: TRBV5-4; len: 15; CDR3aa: CASSTIDRGGTEAFF
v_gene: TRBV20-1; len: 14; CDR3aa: CSARVGLGRETQYF
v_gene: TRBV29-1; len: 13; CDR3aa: CSMHGQMNTEAFF
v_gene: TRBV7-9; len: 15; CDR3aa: CASSLPRGGTDTQYF
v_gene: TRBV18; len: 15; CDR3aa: CASSPTLESHYEQYF
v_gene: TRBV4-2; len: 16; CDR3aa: CASSSRRGGVEETQYF
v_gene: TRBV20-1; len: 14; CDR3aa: CSSTGTSVRYEQYF
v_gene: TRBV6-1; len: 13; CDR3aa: CASKEDMNTEAFF
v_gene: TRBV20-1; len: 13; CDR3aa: CSASPTGRETQYF
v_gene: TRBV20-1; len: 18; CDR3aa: CSARATGDWGKGTDTQYF
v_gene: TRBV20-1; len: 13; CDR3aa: CSAWTGTRMEQYF
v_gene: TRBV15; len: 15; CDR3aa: CATSRGRVAKNIQYF
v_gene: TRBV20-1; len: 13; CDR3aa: CSAAGDRYTEAFF
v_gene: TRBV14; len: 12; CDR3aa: CASSLGSRTQYF
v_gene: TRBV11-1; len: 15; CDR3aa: CASSDLQGFQETQYF
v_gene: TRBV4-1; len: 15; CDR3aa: CASSPQDYRGQPQHF
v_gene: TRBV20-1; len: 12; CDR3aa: CSAKQGITEAFF
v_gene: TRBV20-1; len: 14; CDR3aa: CSARERENTGELFF
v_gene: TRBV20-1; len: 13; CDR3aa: CSAREPGARGYTF
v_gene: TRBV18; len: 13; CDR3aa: CASSFLNTDTQYF
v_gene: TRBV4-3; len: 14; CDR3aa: CASSRGRQTDTQYF
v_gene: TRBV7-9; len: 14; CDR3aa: CASSPPGGADTQYF
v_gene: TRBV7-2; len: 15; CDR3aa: CASSLGTALQETQYF